This T cell receptor (beta chain) was recorded in a study of T-cell reconstitution after alpha-beta-depleted transplantation in children. This clonotype was recorded many times. TCRbeta library construction was performed incorporating unique molecular identifiers. MiXCR, applied by TCRdb to the PCR reads, yields one record per CDR3 protein. The table includes about 490,000 distinct CDR3 sequences, roughly 10% detected once. The CDR3 is 14 residues long. The germline gives CDR1 DFQATT, CDR2 SNEGSKA (reference sequence). The trim removed 5 bases at V and 0 bases at J, leaving 3 bases unmatched. The clonotype originates from a child aged 2-15 years with inherited bone marrow failure, due to receive a stem cell transplant. The starting material was PBMCs, obtained before TCRalphabeta/CD19-depleted stem cell transplant. This rearrangement joins TRBV20-1 to TRBJ2-2; TRBD1 matches 7 bases. The CDR3 protein is CSALDRTNTGELFF. The CDR3 bases are TGCAGTGCTCTGGACAGGACGAACACCGGGGAGCTGTTTTTT.